Each of the 20 T cell receptor beta chains below was sequenced from the same sample in a study of identical twins. Each CDR3 protein is one row after TCRdb ran MiXCR on the 5' RACE reads. The repertoire has 1.5 million to 2 million distinct CDR3 sequences, less than 40% of them found once; the top ten carry 0.27%. The material sequenced was cord blood. These receptors all come from a newborn girl in good health.

This clonotype was seen only once. The chain joins TRBV27 to TRBJ1-5; no clear D gene. Germline loops: CDR1 MNHEY, CDR2 SMNVEV (reference sequence). Trimming shortened V by 3 bases and J by 0 bases, and 9 bases separated the two germline ends. The CDR3 runs 15 residues. For the CDR3, the DNA is TGTGCCAGCAGTTTCTATCGGGGTAGCAATCAGCCCCAGCATTTT. It specifies CASSFYRGSNQPQHF.

In its sample, this clonotype was seen a few times. This chain links TRBV4-2 with TRBJ1-4; 7 bases are shared with TRBD1. Germline assignment: CDR1 LGHNA and CDR2 YNFKEQ. V shed 5 bases and J 3 bases; nucleotides not matched to a gene: 9. CDR3 size: 16 residues. The CDR3, as DNA: TGTGCCAGCAGCTCCGGATCGGGGACAGCTAATGAAAAACTGTTTTTT. Its translation: CASSSGSGTANEKLFF.

This clonotype has more than one count but fewer than ten. The chain combines TRBV6-6 with TRBJ2-7; 11 positions agree with TRBD2. CDR1 is MNHNY, CDR2 SVGAGI, per germline (reference sequence). V was clipped by 0 bases and J by 3 bases; unmatched bases: 7. The CDR3 runs 17 residues. CDR3 residues: CASSYSTPLAGDYEQYF. In DNA form, the CDR3 reads TGTGCCAGCAGTTACTCGACCCCACTAGCGGGAGACTACGAGCAGTACTTC.

In this sample, this clonotype turned up a few times. The rearrangement uses TRBV28 and TRBJ2-7, with TRBD1 matching 8 bases. The CDR3 runs 12 residues. Trimming took 10 bases from V and 2 from J; bases not matched to a gene: 4. The germline gives CDR1 MDHEN, CDR2 SYDVKM. CDR3 residues: CAIRDRPYEQYF. CDR3 sequence (DNA): TGTGCCATCCGGGACAGGCCCTACGAGCAGTACTTC.

The V and J genes are TRBV11-2 and TRBJ2-1, with D uncertain. TRBJ2-7 explains the end of the DNA better; the J call may be wrong. The CDR3 covers 15 residues. Germline CDR1 reads SGHAT; CDR2 reads FQNNGV. The CDR3 DNA reads TGTGCCAGCAGCTTCCCCTGGAGCTCCTACAATGAGCAGTACTTC. It is translated as CASSFPWSSYNEQYF.

This clonotype has just one count. The chain links TRBV2 to TRBJ1-1; TRBD1 matches at 8 bases. This CDR3 region has 13 residues. J was trimmed by 3 bases and V by 10 bases; bases with no gene match: 7. Germline V gene lookup returns CDR1 SNHLY and CDR2 FYNNEI. This CDR3 reads CANRQGWDTEAFF. CDR3 nucleotides: TGTGCCAACCGACAGGGGTGGGACACTGAAGCTTTCTTT.

The chain combines TRBV5-1 with TRBJ1-2; TRBD1 matches at 9 bases. The V gene's germline CDR1 is SGHRS and CDR2 YFSETQ. Trimming cost V 5 bases and J 0 bases; bases outside gene matches: 11. The CDR3 has 17 residues. The CDR3 sequence is CASRPYRGHGANYGYTF. As DNA, the CDR3 is TGCGCCAGCAGGCCCTACAGGGGGCACGGCGCTAACTATGGCTACACCTTC.

This clonotype was seen only a few times. The chain recombines TRBV12-3 or TRBV12-4 with TRBJ2-1, with D possibly being TRBD2 (6 bases). V lost 8 bases to trimming and J lost 0 bases, with 23 bases between them. The CDR3 runs to 18 residues. The CDR3 coding sequence is TGTGCCAGCTACACTCAGACTAGTCCTGGCGGCTCCTACAATGAGCAGTTCTTC. It specifies CASYTQTSPGGSYNEQFF.

The V and J genes are TRBV5-1 and TRBJ1-3; 9 positions agree with TRBD1. Germline CDR1 and CDR2: SGHRS and YFSETQ. This CDR3 has 14 residues. With 5 bases clipped from V and 4 bases from J, the junction kept 4 bases outside the gene matches. CDR3 sequence reads: CASRDRGTGNTIYF. The DNA of the CDR3 is TGCGCCAGCAGGGACAGGGGAACAGGAAACACCATATATTTT.

The chain recombines TRBV6-5 with TRBJ2-4; D may correspond to TRBD1 or TRBD2 (7 bases each). CDR3 length: 14 amino acids. The germline V and J ends were trimmed by 2 bases and 13 bases, with 18 bases remaining between them. Per the germline V gene, CDR1 is MNHEY and CDR2 is SVGAGI. CDR3 nucleotides: TGTGCCAGCAGTTACCTGGCAGGGGGGGATGAGCAGTACTTC. Translation: CASSYLAGGDEQYF.

Note on this clonotype: The junction and the germline gene differ at one end; a read error may be behind it. V usage is TRBV4-2 and J usage is TRBJ2-1; D is possibly TRBD1 or TRBD2 (5 bases each). Looked up from germline, CDR1 is LGHNA and CDR2 is YNFKEQ. This CDR3 spans 16 amino acids. DNA for the CDR3: TGTGCCAACAGCCAAGGGACCACGAGCTCCTACAATGAGCAGTTCTTC. This encodes CANSQGTTSSYNEQFF.

The sample holds a few counts of this clonotype. This sequence joins TRBV20-1 and TRBJ1-1; weak D call: TRBD1 (6 bases). Between the trimmed V and J ends, which lost 2 bases and 4 bases, there was a span of 11 bases. The CDR3 loop spans 13 amino acids. The germline V gene has CDR1 DFQATT and CDR2 SNEGSKA (reference sequence). The CDR3 DNA sequence: TGCAGTGCTAGAAGCGTCAGGGGCACTGAAGCTTTCTTT. Translated: CSARSVRGTEAFF.

The chain combines TRBV19 with TRBJ2-1, with D unresolved. V was pared by 9 bases and J by 8 bases, with 14 bases between. The CDR3 spans 12 residues. Germline CDR1 reads LNHDA; CDR2 reads SQIVND (reference sequence). The CDR3 region is CARDRREDEQFF. The CDR3 nucleotides are TGTGCCAGAGATCGAAGGGAAGATGAGCAGTTCTTC.

This clonotype was seen just once. The chain combines TRBV6-4 with TRBJ1-1, with TRBD1 as a possible D gene (6 bases). V lost 0 bases, J lost 1 base, and 15 bases lay in between. CDR3 size: 17 residues. Germline CDR1 and CDR2: MRHNA and SNTAGT. In DNA, the CDR3 is TGTGCCAGCAGTGACTCCCTCGAGGGGGACTGGAACACTGAAGCTTTCTTT. Encoded protein: CASSDSLEGDWNTEAFF.

J is TRBJ1-6 and V is TRBV28; D not certain. Trimming stripped 1 base from V and 1 base from J, with 8 bases between. The CDR3 is made up of 16 amino acids. Germline V gives CDR1 MDHEN, CDR2 SYDVKM. The CDR3 bases are TGTGCCAGCAGTTTATTGCCCGGGTCCTATAATTCACCCCTCCACTTT. It codes for CASSLLPGSYNSPLHF.

This clonotype occurred a few times. The chain carries TRBV2 and TRBJ1-4; D perhaps matches TRBD1 (5 bases). In germline, CDR1 is SNHLY, CDR2 FYNNEI. The CDR3 sequence is 13 residues long. V gave up 4 bases and J gave up 5 bases, with 8 bases separating them. In nucleotides, the CDR3 is TGTGCCAGCAGTGTTAGGGACAATGAAAAACTGTTTTTT. As protein: CASSVRDNEKLFF. The full variable domain, with the rest looked up from reference TRBV2 and TRBJ1-4, is EPEVTQTPSHQVTQMGQEVILRCVPISNHLYFYWYRQILGQKVEFLVSFYNNEISEKSEIFDDQFSVERPDGSNFTLKIRSTKLEDSAMYFCASSVRDNEKLFFGSGTQLSVL.

J is TRBJ1-1 and V is TRBV4-1; TRBD1 agrees at 11 bases. CDR1 and CDR2 from the germline V gene are MGHRA and YSYEKL. This CDR3 has 15 residues. V gave up 3 bases and J gave up 4 bases; unmatched junction bases: 4. CDR3 amino acids: CASSHTGTGGTEAFF. Written as DNA, the CDR3 is TGCGCCAGCAGCCACACCGGGACAGGGGGCACTGAAGCTTTCTTT.

This chain connects TRBV24-1 to TRBJ1-1; D is unresolved. The germline V gene encodes CDR1 KGHDR and CDR2 SFDVKD. The V gene lost 5 bases and the J gene lost 7 bases, with 4 bases spanning the gap. The CDR3 sequence is 10 residues long. In DNA form, the CDR3 reads TGTGCCACCAGTGCTTTTGAAGCTTTCTTT. Its protein is CATSAFEAFF.

This clonotype has a handful of counts. The rearrangement joins TRBV7-9 to TRBJ1-6, with TRBD1 matching over 7 bases. The CDR3 sequence is 13 residues long. J was trimmed by 9 bases and V by 5 bases; bases with no gene match: 4. Germline values: CDR1 SEHNR, CDR2 FQNEAQ (reference sequence). CDR3 sequence (DNA): TGTGCCAGCAGCGCCGACAGGGCTTCACCCCTCCACTTT. Translated: CASSADRASPLHF.

This clonotype was counted a few times. J is TRBJ2-3 and V is TRBV7-2, with 7 bases lining up with TRBD2. Germline-derived CDR1 and CDR2 are SGHTA and FQGNSA. Germline trimming cut 3 bases from V and 6 bases from J; bases unmatched to any gene: 9. The length of the CDR3 is 15 residues. The CDR3 reads CASSFPSGGGDTQYF. The CDR3 bases are TGTGCCAGCAGCTTTCCTTCGGGGGGTGGGGATACGCAGTATTTT.